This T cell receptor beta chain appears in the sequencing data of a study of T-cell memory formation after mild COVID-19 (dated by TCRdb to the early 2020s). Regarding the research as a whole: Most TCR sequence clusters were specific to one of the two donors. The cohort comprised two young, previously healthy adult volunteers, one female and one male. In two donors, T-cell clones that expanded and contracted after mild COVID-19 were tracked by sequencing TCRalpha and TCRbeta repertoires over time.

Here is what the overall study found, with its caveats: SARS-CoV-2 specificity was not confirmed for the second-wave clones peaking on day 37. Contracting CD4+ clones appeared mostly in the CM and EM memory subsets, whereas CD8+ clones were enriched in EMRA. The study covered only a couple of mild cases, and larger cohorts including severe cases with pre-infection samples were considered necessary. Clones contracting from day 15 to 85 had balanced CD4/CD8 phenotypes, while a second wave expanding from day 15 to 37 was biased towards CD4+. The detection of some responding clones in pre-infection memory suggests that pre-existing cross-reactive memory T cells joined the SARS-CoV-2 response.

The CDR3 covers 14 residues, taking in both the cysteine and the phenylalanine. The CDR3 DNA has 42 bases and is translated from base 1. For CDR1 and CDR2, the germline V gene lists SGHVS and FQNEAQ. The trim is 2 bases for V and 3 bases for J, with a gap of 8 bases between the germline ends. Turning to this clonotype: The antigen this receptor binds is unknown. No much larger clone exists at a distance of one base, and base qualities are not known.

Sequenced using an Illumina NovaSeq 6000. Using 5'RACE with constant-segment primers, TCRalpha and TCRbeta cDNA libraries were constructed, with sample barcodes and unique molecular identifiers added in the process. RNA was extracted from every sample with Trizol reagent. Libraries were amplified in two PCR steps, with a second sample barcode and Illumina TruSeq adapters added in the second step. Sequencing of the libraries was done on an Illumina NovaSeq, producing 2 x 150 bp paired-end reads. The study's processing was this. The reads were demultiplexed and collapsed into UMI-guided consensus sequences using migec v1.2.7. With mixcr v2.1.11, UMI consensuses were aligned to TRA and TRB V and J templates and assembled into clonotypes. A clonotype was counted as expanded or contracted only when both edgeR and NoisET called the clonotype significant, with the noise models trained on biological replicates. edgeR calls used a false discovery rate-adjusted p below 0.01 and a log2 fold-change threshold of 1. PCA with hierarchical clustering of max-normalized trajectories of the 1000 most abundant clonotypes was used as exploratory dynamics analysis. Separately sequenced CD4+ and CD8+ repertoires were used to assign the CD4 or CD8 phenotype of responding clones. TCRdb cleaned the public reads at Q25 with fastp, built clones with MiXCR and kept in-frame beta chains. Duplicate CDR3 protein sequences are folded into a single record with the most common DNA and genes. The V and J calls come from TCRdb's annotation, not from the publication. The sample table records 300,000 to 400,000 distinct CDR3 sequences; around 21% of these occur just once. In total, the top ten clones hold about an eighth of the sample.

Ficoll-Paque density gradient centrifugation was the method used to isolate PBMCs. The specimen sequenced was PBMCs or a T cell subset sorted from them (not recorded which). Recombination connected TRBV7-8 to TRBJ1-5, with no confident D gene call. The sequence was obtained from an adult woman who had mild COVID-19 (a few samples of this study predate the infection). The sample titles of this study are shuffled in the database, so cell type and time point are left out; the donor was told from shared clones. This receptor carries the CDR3 CASSLRRDNQPQHF. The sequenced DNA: TGTGCCAGCAGCTTAAGGAGGGACAATCAGCCCCAGCATTTT.